The 12 T cell receptor beta chains below come from one sample, sequenced in a study of T cell changes during pregnancy in multiple sclerosis. The repertoire was sequenced with immunoSEQ multiplex PCR; TCRdb's copy has only in-frame clones and lacks some. This sample yields 55,000 or so clones, of which about 90% are seen a single time; around 0.58% belongs to the top ten. The starting material was CD4+ T cells from peripheral blood mononuclear cells, obtained in the first trimester of pregnancy. The origin of the receptors is a female donor with multiple sclerosis, enrolled in a pregnancy study.

The chain carries TRBV12-5 and TRBJ2-5; D is unresolved. Trimming pared 1 base from V and 4 bases from J, leaving 13 bases between. CDR1 is LGHNT, CDR2 FRNRAP, per germline. This CDR3 contains 15 residues. DNA for the CDR3: TGTGCTAGTGGTTTGGGGGCCTCTCTGCCAGAGACCCAGTACTTC. Protein product: CASGLGASLPETQYF. Based on the CDR3 plus reference TRBV12-5 and TRBJ2-5, the full variable domain is DARVTQTPRHKVTEMGQEVTMRCQPILGHNTVFWYRQTMMQGLELLAYFRNRAPLDDSGMPKDRFSAEMPDATLATLKIQPSEPRDSAVYFCASGLGASLPETQYFGPGTRLLVL.

This chain links TRBV11-3 with TRBJ1-1, with 9 bases that match TRBD1. This CDR3 spans 16 amino acids. Germline-derived CDR1 and CDR2 are SGHNT and YENEEA. V lost 4 bases to trimming and J lost 1 base; unmatched junction nucleotides: 7. Here the CDR3 DNA reads TGTGCCAGCAGCTCGAGAGGACAGGGGAGGAACACTGAAGCTTTCTTT. Residues: CASSSRGQGRNTEAFF.

This rearrangement joins TRBV2 to TRBJ1-1; D remains ambiguous. The CDR3 has 14 residues. V gave up 3 bases and J gave up 1 base, with 9 bases separating them. Germline V gene data show CDR1 as SNHLY and CDR2 as FYNNEI. CDR3 sequence reads: CASSEAGENTEAFF. CDR3 nucleotides: TGTGCCAGCAGTGAGGCGGGAGAGAACACTGAAGCTTTCTTT.

V is TRBV7-2 and J is TRBJ2-2; D perhaps matches TRBD2 (5 bases). V lost 5 bases, J lost 4 bases, and 20 bases lay in between. The CDR3 sequence is 17 residues long. Per germline, CDR1 SGHTA and CDR2 FQGNSA. The chain's CDR3 is CASSPLLGFRGTGELFF. CDR3 coding DNA: TGTGCCAGCAGCCCTCTGTTGGGGTTTCGGGGCACCGGGGAGCTGTTTTTT.

Here the CDR3 DNA reads TGCGCCAGCAGCGTGACTAGCGGGAACGAGCAGTACTTC. This encodes CASSVTSGNEQYF. This chain joins TRBV5-1 and TRBJ2-7; 11 nucleotides agree with TRBD2. The V and J ends lost 4 bases and 5 bases, in that order; junction bases with no gene match: 2. The CDR3 covers 13 residues. Germline CDR1 SGHRS, CDR2 YFSETQ.

The J gene is TRBJ1-4, the V gene TRBV5-1, with D possibly being TRBD1 (5 bases). The CDR3 spans 15 residues. The V end lost 4 bases, the J end lost 8 bases, and 18 bases lay between the germline ends. Per germline, CDR1 SGHRS and CDR2 YFSETQ. CDR3 region: CASSAGHINGEKLFF. In DNA, the CDR3 is TGCGCCAGCAGCGCGGGGCACATCAACGGCGAAAAACTGTTTTTT.

This rearrangement joins TRBV19 to TRBJ2-2, with 11 bases fitting TRBD2. V shed 4 bases, J shed 6 bases, and the junction held 4 bases outside the gene matches. The CDR3 is 15 residues long. Germline V lookup: CDR1 LNHDA, CDR2 SQIVND (reference sequence). The DNA of the CDR3 is TGTGCCAGTAGTAGTAGCGGGAGGGCTTCCGGGGAGCTGTTTTTT. As protein: CASSSSGRASGELFF.

Note on this clone: An end of the junction does not agree with germline; a read error may underlie this. The chain links TRBV18 to TRBJ2-7, with D possibly matching TRBD1 (5 bases). CDR1 and CDR2 (germline): KGHSH, LQKENI. CDR3 length: 15 residues. In DNA form, the CDR3 reads TGTGCCAGCTCACCAAGGGGCGACAACTCCCACGAGCAGTACTTC. Translating it yields CASSPRGDNSHEQYF.

The chain recombines TRBV30 with TRBJ2-5; D uncertain. The germline gives CDR1 GTSNPN, CDR2 SVGIG (reference sequence). Trimming cost V 3 bases and J 1 base, with 6 bases left between them. The CDR3 spans 12 residues. CDR3 in amino acids: CAWSTIQETQYF. DNA of the CDR3: TGTGCCTGGAGCACTATCCAAGAGACCCAGTACTTC.

The chain recombines TRBV29-1 with TRBJ1-2, with a possible D match to TRBD1 (5 bases). CDR1 SQVTM and CDR2 ANQGSEA come from the germline V gene. V lost 6 bases to trimming and J lost 6 bases, with 11 bases between them. The CDR3 runs 11 residues. The CDR3 sequence: CSVLQGDGYTF. CDR3 nucleotides: TGCAGCGTGCTTCAGGGTGATGGCTACACCTTC.

On this clone itself: The sample has other DNA sequences that encode this CDR3 too. V is TRBV5-1 and J is TRBJ2-5; D is unclear. Trimming pared 4 bases from V and 2 bases from J, leaving 3 bases between. CDR1 is SGHRS, CDR2 YFSETQ, per germline. The CDR3 totals 11 residues. DNA for the CDR3: TGCGCCAGCAGCCTACAAGAGACCCAGTACTTC. Translated: CASSLQETQYF.

The chain links TRBV18 to TRBJ1-1; D uncertain. The CDR3 has 13 amino acids. Trimming pared 6 bases from V and 3 bases from J, leaving 11 bases between. Per germline, CDR1 KGHSH and CDR2 LQKENI. The CDR3 is CASSPKEDTEAFF. The CDR3 coding sequence is TGTGCCAGCTCCCCAAAGGAGGACACTGAAGCTTTCTTT.